This T cell receptor (beta chain) is from a study of shared clonotypes between healthy human individuals (dated by TCRdb to 2019 to 2021). Describing the broader study: The cohort included three men and two women between 18 and 49 years of age. For each donor, three plates each were used for CD4 naive and CD4 memory, two plates were used for CD8 naive, and one plate was used for CD8 memory. The study deeply sequenced blood TCR repertoires of several healthy adults to estimate repertoire size and the extent of clonotype sharing between individuals. Libraries were prepared and TCR repertoires were sequenced by different laboratories using diverse techniques, in order to increase sequencing depth and limit assay-specific biases. Between about 0.8 and 9 billion PBMCs per donor were obtained by leukapheresis. What the work shows at the level of the full study, not this receptor alone: Even with the large sequencing depth, rarefaction of the sorted-subset datasets indicated that sequencing was incomplete. About 4.5% of naive CD4, 3.5% of naive CD8, around 2.3% of memory CD4, and less than 0.45% of memory CD8 clonotypes were shared across a handful of donors. The genetic and exposure-history diversity represented was limited by the small number of donors. Only blood was sampled, and tissue TCR repertoires likely differ from those in blood. Larger estimated clonotype richness was generally found for naive subsets than for memory subsets. Compared with non-shared clonotypes, clonotypes shared by all four sorted-subset donors had higher generation probabilities. Pairwise subsampling led to the expectation that sequencing depth would affect the degree of clonotype sharing among donors.

Comment on this clone: It has no known antigen specificity. Qualities for individual bases were not recorded, and no much larger clone is one base off.

TCR CDR3 regions were amplified from genomic DNA by multiplex PCR using the deep immunoSEQ assay. Extracted genomic DNA from each cell subset was spread evenly across all wells of several immunoSEQ 96-well plates, with each plate serving as a replicate. Each replicate PCR for sorted subsets received around 0.2 ug genomic DNA, equal to tens of thousands of T cell genomes. The purified libraries were quantified using a Qubit 3.0 fluorometer, sized with a Bioanalyzer 2100, and then quantified again using the KAPA Library Quantification kit. Every immunoSEQ 96-well plate was sequenced on a dedicated single-read 150-cycle Illumina NextSeq 550 flow cell. From the authors' description of their analysis: Because the immunoSEQ output held only junctional sequences and lacked quality scores, the filtering could not match the filtering applied to full-length reads. Sequences were annotated with PyIR, a Python wrapper for IgBLAST v1.9, using IMGT germline references to assign V/J genes and CDR3. Reads were filtered out if the reads had weak V/J assignments (E-value above 1e-6), no CDR3, stop codons, out-of-frame junctions, or ambiguous translated residues. V3J clonotypes were defined as sequences sharing the same inferred V gene, J gene, and CDR3 amino acid sequence. Percentage overlap between repertoires was calculated by dividing the number of shared unique clonotypes by the size of the smaller repertoire. RTK rarefaction, the Chao1 estimator, and Recon v2.1 estimates of unobserved clonotypes were used to assess repertoire richness. OLGA was used to compute generation probabilities for all TCRbeta clonotypes that the gDNA method yielded from a handful of donors. The table comes from immuneACCESS by way of TCRdb, which keeps in-frame sequences with V and J called. Part of the clones is missing from these tables; in studies checked, under half for an unresolved V gene and the rest for unknown reasons. V, J and clone size derive from that table, while D and trimming were established from the DNA sequence. The sample data list under 600,000 clones, and about 97% of these were observed just once. The ten most abundant clones make up 0.057% of the sample.

Donors were healthy HIV-negative adults with no recently reported acute infections or vaccinations. Every donor was a Caucasian adult residing in Nashville, Tennessee, USA. CD4+ T cells were enriched through magnetic negative selection, after which naive cells were positively selected on CD45RA and the remaining negative fraction served as the memory subset. After blood collection by leukapheresis, PBMCs were isolated using Ficoll-Histopaque density gradient centrifugation and then cryopreserved in the vapor phase of liquid nitrogen. Purity and quantity of every magnetically sorted T cell population were checked by analytical flow cytometry. From each sorted fraction, genomic DNA was isolated and quantified by UV absorbance on a Nanodrop 2000c. Sample: naive CD4+ T cells sorted from blood. In the paper's terms, the cell subset or site label means: CD45RA+ positively selected. This sequence originates from a woman under 40 in good health.

The DNA sequence follows: TGTGCCAGTAGTCAGCTCCCTACAGGAGGCGGCTACACCTTC. It translates as CASSQLPTGGGYTF. The chain is encoded by TRBV19 joined to TRBJ1-2; possibly the D gene is TRBD1, per 5 matching bases. The CDR3 contains 14 residues, cysteine and phenylalanine counted. Of the read, only the CDR3 DNA is kept; its 42 bases are in frame from base 1. CDR1 and CDR2 (LNHDA, SQIVND) derive from the germline V gene (reference sequence). The V and J ends are trimmed by 5 bases and 8 bases, leaving 18 bases between them.